A selection of T cell receptor beta chains follows, all from one sample in a study of shared clonotypes between healthy human individuals. Method: immunoSEQ multiplex PCR; TCRdb's copy keeps in-frame clones and lacks some. Of some 2,400,000 clones listed, under 97% are singletons. The sequenced sample consisted of naive CD4+ T cells sorted from blood. The receptors stem from a man aged 18 to 35 in good health. Each CDR3 is given with its conserved first and last residue. The order of the fields is J gene, clone size, D gene, V gene, CDR3 DNA, CDR3 protein. A D gene is named only where the DNA matches it firmly. The size field is filled for only some rows; it gives once, few, many or a size class.

J: TRBJ2-5
size: once
D: -
V: TRBV5-8
DNA: TGTGCCAGCAGCCCCTCTTGGGGTGGTGGAAAGACCCAGTACTTC
CDR3: CASSPSWGGGKTQYF

J: TRBJ2-2
size: -
D: -
V: TRBV10-1
DNA: TGCGCCAGCAGTGAAAGTAACACCGGGGAGCTGTTTTTT
CDR3: CASSESNTGELFF

J: TRBJ1-5
size: -
D: -
V: TRBV27
DNA: TGTGCCAGCAGTTTTTCGATTAATCAGCCCCAGCATTTT
CDR3: CASSFSINQPQHF

J: TRBJ1-1
size: -
D: -
V: TRBV5-1
DNA: TGCGCCAGCAGCTCATCGAATGCGAACACTGAAGCTTTCTTT
CDR3: CASSSSNANTEAFF

J: TRBJ1-6
size: -
D: TRBD1
V: TRBV4-1
DNA: TGCGCCAGCAGCCAAACAGGGGCAGACTCACCCCTCCACTTT
CDR3: CASSQTGADSPLHF

J: TRBJ2-3
size: -
D: -
V: TRBV9
DNA: TGTGCCAGCAGCCCCGATCCGCTCGCAGCGGGACACACAGATACGCAGTATTTT
CDR3: CASSPDPLAAGHTDTQYF

J: TRBJ2-4
size: -
D: -
V: TRBV19
DNA: TGTGCCAGTAGTATCGTCAGGGGTTCAGACATTCAGTACTTC
CDR3: CASSIVRGSDIQYF

J: TRBJ2-3
size: -
D: TRBD2
V: TRBV7-3
DNA: TGTGCCAGCAGCTTAACAGCTAGCGGGGGTACAGATACGCAGTATTTT
CDR3: CASSLTASGGTDTQYF

J: TRBJ2-2
size: -
D: TRBD1
V: TRBV6-6
DNA: TGTGCCAGCAGTTCTTATACAGGGGGATGGGGGGAGCTGTTTTTT
CDR3: CASSSYTGGWGELFF

J: TRBJ2-5
size: -
D: -
V: TRBV9
DNA: TGTGCCAGCAGCGGACAAGAGACCCAGTACTTC
CDR3: CASSGQETQYF

J: TRBJ2-2
size: -
D: -
V: TRBV5-4
DNA: TGTGCCAGCAGCTTGGGTAGCGGAGCGAACACCGGGGAGCTGTTTTTT
CDR3: CASSLGSGANTGELFF

J: TRBJ2-5
size: -
D: TRBD1
V: TRBV6-1
DNA: TGTGCCAGCAGCCTCGGACAGGGGAGAGAGACCCAGTACTTC
CDR3: CASSLGQGRETQYF

J: TRBJ1-1
size: -
D: -
V: TRBV6-5
DNA: TGTGCCAGCAGTTACTCGCAGGGGACCACTGAAGCTTTCTTT
CDR3: CASSYSQGTTEAFF

J: TRBJ1-5
size: once
D: -
V: TRBV5-6
DNA: TGTGCCAGCAGCTTAAAAGGCCCACTAAATCAGCCCCAGCATTTT
CDR3: CASSLKGPLNQPQHF

J: TRBJ1-1
size: once
D: TRBD1
V: TRBV4-1
DNA: TGCGCCAGCAGGATGGGACAGGGAATCGGGATTGACACTGAAGCTTTCTTT
CDR3: CASRMGQGIGIDTEAFF

J: TRBJ2-7
size: -
D: -
V: TRBV15
DNA: TGTGCCACCAGCACACGGTTTGGAAACTACGAGCAGTACTTC
CDR3: CATSTRFGNYEQYF

J: TRBJ2-1
size: -
D: TRBD2
V: TRBV7-9
DNA: TGTGCCAGCAGCTTAGATAGCGGGAGGGCCATGGTAGCGGGAAATGAGCAGTTCTTC
CDR3: CASSLDSGRAMVAGNEQFF